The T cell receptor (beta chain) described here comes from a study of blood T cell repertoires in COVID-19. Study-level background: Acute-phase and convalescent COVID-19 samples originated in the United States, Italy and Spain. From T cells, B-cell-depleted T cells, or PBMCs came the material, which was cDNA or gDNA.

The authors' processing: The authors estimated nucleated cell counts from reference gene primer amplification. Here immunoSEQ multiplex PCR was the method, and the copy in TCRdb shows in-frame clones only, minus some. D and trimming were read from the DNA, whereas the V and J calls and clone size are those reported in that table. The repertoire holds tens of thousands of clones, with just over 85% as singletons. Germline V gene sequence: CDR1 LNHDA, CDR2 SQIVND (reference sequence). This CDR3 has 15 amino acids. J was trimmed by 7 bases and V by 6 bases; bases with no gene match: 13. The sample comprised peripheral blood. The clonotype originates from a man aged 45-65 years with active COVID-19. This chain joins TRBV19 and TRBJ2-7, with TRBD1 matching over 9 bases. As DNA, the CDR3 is TGTGCCAGTAGAGGGACAGGGCCCCGAATAAGGGAGCAGTACTTC. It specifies CASRGTGPRIREQYF.